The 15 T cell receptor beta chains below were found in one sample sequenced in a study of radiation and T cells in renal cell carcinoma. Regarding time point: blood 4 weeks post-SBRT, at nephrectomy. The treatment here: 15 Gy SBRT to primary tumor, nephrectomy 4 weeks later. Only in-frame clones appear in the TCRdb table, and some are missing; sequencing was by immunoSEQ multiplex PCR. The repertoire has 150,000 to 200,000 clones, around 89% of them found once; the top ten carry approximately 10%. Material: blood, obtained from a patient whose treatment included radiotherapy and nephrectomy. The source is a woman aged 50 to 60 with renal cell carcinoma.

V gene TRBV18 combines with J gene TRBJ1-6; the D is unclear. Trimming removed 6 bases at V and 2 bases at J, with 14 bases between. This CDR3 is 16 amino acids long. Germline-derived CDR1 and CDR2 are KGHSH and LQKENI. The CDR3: CASSPRGPPYNSPLHF. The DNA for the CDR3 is TGTGCCAGCTCCCCCAGAGGGCCCCCCTATAATTCACCCCTCCACTTT.

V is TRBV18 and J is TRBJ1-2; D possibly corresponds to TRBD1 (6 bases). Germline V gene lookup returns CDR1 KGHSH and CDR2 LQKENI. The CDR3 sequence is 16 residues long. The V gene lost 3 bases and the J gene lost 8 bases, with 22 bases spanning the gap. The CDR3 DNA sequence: TGTGCCAGCTCACCCTCGGTGGAGGGGGGTACGGGAGGCTACACCTTC. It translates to CASSPSVEGGTGGYTF.

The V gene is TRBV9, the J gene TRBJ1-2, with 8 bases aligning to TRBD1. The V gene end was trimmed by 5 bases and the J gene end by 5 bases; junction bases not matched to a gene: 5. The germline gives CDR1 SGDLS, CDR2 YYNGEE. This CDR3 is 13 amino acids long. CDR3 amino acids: CASRLQGGYGYTF. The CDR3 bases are TGTGCCAGCAGGCTACAGGGGGGGTATGGCTACACCTTC. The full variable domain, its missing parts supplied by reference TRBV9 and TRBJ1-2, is DSGVTQTPKHLITATGQRVTLRCSPRSGDLSVYWYQQSLDQGLQFLIQYYNGEERAKGNILERFSAQQFPDLHSELNLSSLELGDSALYFCASRLQGGYGYTFGSGTRLTVV.

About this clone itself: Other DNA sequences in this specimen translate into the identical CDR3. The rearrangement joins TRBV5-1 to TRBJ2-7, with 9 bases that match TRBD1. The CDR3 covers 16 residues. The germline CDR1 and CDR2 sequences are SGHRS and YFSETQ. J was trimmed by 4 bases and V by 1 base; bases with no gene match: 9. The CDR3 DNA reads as TGCGCCAGCAGCTTGTCCCCGGGACAGGGCGAATACGAGCAGTACTTC. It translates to CASSLSPGQGEYEQYF.

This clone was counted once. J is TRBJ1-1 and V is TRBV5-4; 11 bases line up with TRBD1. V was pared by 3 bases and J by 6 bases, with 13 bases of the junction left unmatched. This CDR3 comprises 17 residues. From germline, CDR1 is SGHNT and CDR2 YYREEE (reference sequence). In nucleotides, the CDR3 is TGTGCCAGCAGCTACGGACAGGGGGCAAGGCTGGTCTCTGAAGCTTTCTTT. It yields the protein CASSYGQGARLVSEAFF.

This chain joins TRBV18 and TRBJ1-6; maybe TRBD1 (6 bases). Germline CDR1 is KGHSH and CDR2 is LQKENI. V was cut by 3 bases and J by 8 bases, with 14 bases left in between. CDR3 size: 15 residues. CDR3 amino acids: CASSPGGGIDSPLHF. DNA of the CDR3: TGTGCCAGCTCACCCGGAGGGGGAATCGATTCACCCCTCCACTTT.

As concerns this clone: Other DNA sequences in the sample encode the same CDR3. CDR3: CASSPRERTEAFF. CDR3 bases: TGTGCCAGCTCACCCAGGGAGAGGACTGAAGCTTTCTTT. The chain has TRBV18 and TRBJ1-1; tentative D call: TRBD1 (5 bases). Germline values: CDR1 KGHSH, CDR2 LQKENI. V was shortened by 3 bases and J by 5 bases, with 10 bases between the two germline ends. The CDR3 has 13 residues.

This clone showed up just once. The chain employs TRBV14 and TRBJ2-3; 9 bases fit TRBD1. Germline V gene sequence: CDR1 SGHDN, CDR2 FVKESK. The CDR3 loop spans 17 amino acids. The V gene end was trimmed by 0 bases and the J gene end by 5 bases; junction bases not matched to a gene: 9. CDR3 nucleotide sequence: TGTGCCAGCAGCCAAGATCCCCACAGGGGGCGGAAAGATACGCAGTATTTT. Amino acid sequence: CASSQDPHRGRKDTQYF.

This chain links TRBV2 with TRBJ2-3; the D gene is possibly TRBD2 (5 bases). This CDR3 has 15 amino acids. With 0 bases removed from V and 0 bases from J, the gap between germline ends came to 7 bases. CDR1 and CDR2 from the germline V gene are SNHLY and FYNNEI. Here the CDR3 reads CASSEADSSTDTQYF. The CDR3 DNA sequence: TGTGCCAGCAGTGAAGCGGACTCTAGCACAGATACGCAGTATTTT.

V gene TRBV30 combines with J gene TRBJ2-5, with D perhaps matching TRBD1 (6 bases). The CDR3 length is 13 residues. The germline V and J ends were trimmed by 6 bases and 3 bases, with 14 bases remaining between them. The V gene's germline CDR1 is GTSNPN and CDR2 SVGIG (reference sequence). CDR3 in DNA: TGTGCCTGCCTCCGGGACAATAAAGAGACCCAGTACTTC. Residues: CACLRDNKETQYF.

Here the CDR3 reads CASNPTGDEETQYF. For the CDR3, the DNA is TGTGCCAGCAACCCTACAGGGGATGAAGAGACCCAGTACTTC. The chain joins TRBV9 to TRBJ2-5, with 7 bases lining up with TRBD1. The CDR3 sequence is 14 residues long. Germline-derived CDR1 and CDR2 are SGDLS and YYNGEE. V lost 6 bases to trimming and J lost 3 bases; unmatched junction nucleotides: 8.

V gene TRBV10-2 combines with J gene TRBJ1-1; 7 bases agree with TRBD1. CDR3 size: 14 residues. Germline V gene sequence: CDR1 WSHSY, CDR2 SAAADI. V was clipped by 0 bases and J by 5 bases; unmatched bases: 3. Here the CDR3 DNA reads TGCGCCAGCAGTGAGTCCGGACAGGAAACTGAAGCTTTCTTT. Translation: CASSESGQETEAFF.

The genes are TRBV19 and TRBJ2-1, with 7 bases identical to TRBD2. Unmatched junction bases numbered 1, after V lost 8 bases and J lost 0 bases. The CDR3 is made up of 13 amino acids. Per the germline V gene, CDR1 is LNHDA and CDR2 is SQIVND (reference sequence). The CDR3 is CASGEGSYNEQFF. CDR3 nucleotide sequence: TGTGCCAGTGGGGAGGGCTCCTACAATGAGCAGTTCTTC.

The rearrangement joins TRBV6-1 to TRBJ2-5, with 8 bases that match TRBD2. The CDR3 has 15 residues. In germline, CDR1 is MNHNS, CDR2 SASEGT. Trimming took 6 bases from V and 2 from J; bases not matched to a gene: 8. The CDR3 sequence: CASRRAGGRQETQYF. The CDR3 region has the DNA TGTGCCAGCAGACGCGCGGGGGGAAGGCAAGAGACCCAGTACTTC.

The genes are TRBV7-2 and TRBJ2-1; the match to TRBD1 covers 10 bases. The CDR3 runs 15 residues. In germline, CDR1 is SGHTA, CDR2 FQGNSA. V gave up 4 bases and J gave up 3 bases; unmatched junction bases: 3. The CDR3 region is CASSSGTGVYNEQFF. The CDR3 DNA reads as TGTGCCAGCAGCTCCGGGACAGGGGTCTACAATGAGCAGTTCTTC.